Listed below are T cell receptor beta chains from one sample, sequenced in a study of PD-1 blockade in classical Hodgkin lymphoma. The assay was immunoSEQ multiplex PCR, and TCRdb's table has in-frame clones only and misses some. Here the sample spans nearly 25,000 clones, roughly 80% being singletons. Material: peripheral blood mononuclear cells (PBMCs), obtained before the second cycle of nivolumab. All receptors derive from a human donor with classical Hodgkin lymphoma. Each CDR3 is given with its conserved first and last residue. A D gene is named only where the DNA matches it firmly. The size field is filled for only some rows; it gives once, few, many or a size class.

j_call,v_call,clone_size,d_call,cdr3_nt,cdr3_aa
TRBJ2-6,TRBV28,.,.,TGTGCCAGCAGTGATTTATTTGGTTTTGGGGCCAACGTCCTGACTTTC,CASSDLFGFGANVLTF
TRBJ1-3,TRBV19,.,TRBD1,TGTGCCAGTAGCCGACAGGGGACGAGCGGAAACACCATATATTTT,CASSRQGTSGNTIYF
TRBJ2-7,TRBV4-3,.,.,TGCGCCAGCAGCCAAGATATGGCCAGCTCCTACGAGCAGTACTTC,CASSQDMASSYEQYF
TRBJ1-5,TRBV18,.,TRBD1,TGTGCCAGCTCACCAGTGGAGGGGGCGGCCGTAGAAGCCCAGCATTTT,CASSPVEGAAVEAQHF
TRBJ2-7,TRBV5-4,once,TRBD2,TGTGCCAGCAGCCCCAAGACCGGGACTAGCGGGAGCGAGCAGTACTTC,CASSPKTGTSGSEQYF
TRBJ1-1,TRBV15,.,.,TGTGCCACCAGCAGACCAGACCCAAGCGGGTACACTGAAGCTTTCTTT,CATSRPDPSGYTEAFF
TRBJ2-7,TRBV29-1,.,TRBD1,TGCAGCGTTGATTTCCGGGGACAGGGTGAAGACGAGCAGTACTTC,CSVDFRGQGEDEQYF
TRBJ2-1,TRBV18,once,.,TGTGCCAGCTCACCATTGAGGGAGACCTACAATGAGCAGTTCTTC,CASSPLRETYNEQFF
TRBJ2-3,TRBV5-1,.,TRBD2,TGCGCCAGCAGCTTGGCCGGCTCCAGCGGGAATATAGATACGCAGTATTTT,CASSLAGSSGNIDTQYF
TRBJ2-7,TRBV7-9,few,.,TGTGCCAGCCAAGTTACAGGAGTAAACTACGAGCAGTACTTC,CASQVTGVNYEQYF
TRBJ1-1,TRBV7-9,.,TRBD1,TGTGCCAGCAGCTTACAGGGGGTAAACACTGAAGCTTTCTTT,CASSLQGVNTEAFF
TRBJ1-2,TRBV29-1,.,TRBD1,TGCAGCGTTGGCGGACAGGGGGTGAATGGCTACACCTTC,CSVGGQGVNGYTF
TRBJ2-7,TRBV4-1,.,.,TGCGCCAGCAGCCAAGAAGGCCCTTGGGGGCAGTACTTC,CASSQEGPWGQYF
TRBJ2-1,TRBV4-3,.,TRBD2,TGCGCCAGCAGCCAAGAACCGGGACTAGTTAACAATGAGCAGTTCTTC,CASSQEPGLVNNEQFF
TRBJ2-1,TRBV10-3,.,TRBD2,TGTGCCATCAGTGACCCCGGGGGGATCTACAATGAGCAGTTCTTC,CAISDPGGIYNEQFF
TRBJ2-3,TRBV29-1,.,TRBD2,TGCAGCGTGGATAGCGGGACTAGCACAGATACGCAGTATTTT,CSVDSGTSTDTQYF
TRBJ2-1,TRBV7-6,once,TRBD2,TGTGCCAGCAGCTTTTTACTAGCGGGAGGTGAGCAGTTCTTC,CASSFLLAGGEQFF
TRBJ2-7,TRBV10-3,.,TRBD2,TGTGCCATCAGTGAGGGACTAGCGGTTGAGCAGTACTTC,CAISEGLAVEQYF
TRBJ2-1,TRBV11-3,few,.,TGTGCCAGCAGCTTAGATAGGCGAGGGAGGCGGGTTTATGAGCAGTTCTTC,CASSLDRRGRRVYEQFF
TRBJ2-1,TRBV7-8,.,TRBD2,TGTGCCAGCAGCCCCGGGGGGGCGGGAGGCCTTCCTTACAATGAGCAGTTCTTC,CASSPGGAGGLPYNEQFF
TRBJ1-2,TRBV28,.,TRBD1,TGTGCCAGCAGTTTCCCGGGACAGGGGAATGGCTACACCTTC,CASSFPGQGNGYTF
TRBJ1-2,TRBV5-4,.,.,TGTGCCAGCAAATTACGGGGCTATGGCTACACCTTC,CASKLRGYGYTF
TRBJ2-3,TRBV6-5,.,.,TGTGCCAGCAGCCTGTGGCAGTATTTT,CASSLWQYF
TRBJ1-2,TRBV20-1,.,.,TGCAGTGCTAGGGGGGAGGGAGGCTACACCTTC,CSARGEGGYTF
TRBJ2-7,TRBV7-2,.,.,TGTGCCAGCAGCTTACAGGGTCTTTCGGGTGAGCAGTACTTC,CASSLQGLSGEQYF
TRBJ2-3,TRBV28,.,.,TGTGCCAGCAGTTTATGGGTCCCACGGTGGAAGGCAGATACGCAGTATTTT,CASSLWVPRWKADTQYF
TRBJ2-3,TRBV19,medium-sized,TRBD2,TGTGCCAGTAGTCGGGCTAGCGGGAGCCATACGCAGTATTTT,CASSRASGSHTQYF
TRBJ2-6,TRBV28,.,.,TGTGCCAGCAGTTCTCACATTAGATCTGGGGCCAACGTCCTGACTTTC,CASSSHIRSGANVLTF
TRBJ2-3,TRBV28,few,TRBD2,TGTGCCAGCAGTTTAGTAGCGGGAGTTTACCAAACAGATACGCAGTATTTT,CASSLVAGVYQTDTQYF
TRBJ2-7,TRBV7-2,once,TRBD1,TGTGCCAGCAGCCACAGGGGGGTAACCTACGAGCAGTACTTC,CASSHRGVTYEQYF
TRBJ1-2,TRBV28,.,.,TGTGCCAGCAGTCCGACATCCTTCAATGGCTACACCTTC,CASSPTSFNGYTF
TRBJ2-3,TRBV7-2,once,.,TGTGCCAGCAGCTTAGTAACCGGAGATACGCAGTATTTT,CASSLVTGDTQYF
TRBJ2-1,TRBV27,.,.,TGTGCCAGCGGGGCCAACTCCTACAATGAGCAGTTCTTC,CASGANSYNEQFF
TRBJ2-1,TRBV4-3,.,TRBD2,TGCGCCAGCAGCCAAATAGCGGGGAGCTCCTACAATGAGCAGTTCTTC,CASSQIAGSSYNEQFF
TRBJ1-1,TRBV6-1,.,.,TGTGCCAGCAGTGAAGCCGGGGGGTTGACTGAAGCTTTCTTT,CASSEAGGLTEAFF
TRBJ2-3,TRBV7-2,.,TRBD2,TGTGCCAGCAGCTTGCTAGCGGGAGTAGAAGATACGCAGTATTTT,CASSLLAGVEDTQYF
TRBJ2-5,TRBV2,.,TRBD2,TGTGCCAGCACCGGGAGGGTCAAGGGGGAGACCCAGTACTTC,CASTGRVKGETQYF
TRBJ1-2,TRBV4-2,.,.,TGTGCCAGCAGCCAAGATGGGCACTATGGCTACACCTTC,CASSQDGHYGYTF
TRBJ2-2,TRBV10-1,.,.,TGCGCCAGCAGTGAGTCGAGAGACCCCGGGGAGCTGTTTTTT,CASSESRDPGELFF
TRBJ1-2,TRBV2,few,.,TGTGCCAGCAGTCCTTCGACGGGGACCTATGGCTACACCTTC,CASSPSTGTYGYTF
TRBJ1-2,TRBV5-6,.,.,TGTGCCAGCAGCTTGAATATGGGACGGAGGAACTATGGCTACACCTTC,CASSLNMGRRNYGYTF
TRBJ2-1,TRBV7-2,few,.,TGTGCCAGCAGCTTAGGACTCCTCTGGGGGGAGCAGTTCTTC,CASSLGLLWGEQFF
TRBJ2-7,TRBV6-6,.,.,TGTGCCAGCAGTGGACAACGGGACAACTCCTACGAGCAGTACTTC,CASSGQRDNSYEQYF
TRBJ1-5,TRBV5-5,.,.,TGTGCCAGCAGCTTGCAATGGGATCAGCCCCAGCATTTT,CASSLQWDQPQHF
TRBJ2-5,TRBV2,.,TRBD1,TGTGCCAGCAGTGGGGCAGGGGGCTTTCAAGAGACCCAGTACTTC,CASSGAGGFQETQYF
TRBJ2-1,TRBV7-2,.,.,TGTGCCAGCACCTACACCCGCTCCTACAATGAGCAGTTCTTC,CASTYTRSYNEQFF
TRBJ1-4,TRBV19,once,TRBD1,TGTGCCAGTAGTATGCCCCCCGACAGGGAACAGAATGAAAAACTGTTTTTT,CASSMPPDREQNEKLFF
TRBJ2-7,TRBV5-8,.,TRBD1,TGTGCCAGCAGCTACGACAGGGGCCTAACTTCCTACGAGCAGTACTTC,CASSYDRGLTSYEQYF
TRBJ2-5,TRBV7-2,.,TRBD2,TGTGCCAGCAGCTTTGGGCTAGCGGGTGTGGGGACCCAGTACTTC,CASSFGLAGVGTQYF
TRBJ2-1,TRBV2,.,.,TGTGCCAGCAGCCTCGGACTAAACAATGAGCAGTTCTTC,CASSLGLNNEQFF